One T cell receptor (beta chain) is described in this entry. Germline V gene lookup returns CDR1 GTSNPN and CDR2 SVGIG (reference sequence). This CDR3 contains 16 residues. The ends lost 0 bases at V and 3 bases at J; junction bases unmatched: 6. These data come from a study of chemoradiotherapy in HPV16-positive cancers. Some clones are missing from TCRdb's copy, which holds only in-frame ones; the method was immunoSEQ multiplex PCR. The sample lists over 14,000 clones, just under 80% occurring once. The chain recombines TRBV30 with TRBJ1-2; 11 positions agree with TRBD1. This receptor was obtained from a human donor with HPV-associated anogenital cancer. The specimen was collected from a patient who underwent chemoradiotherapy. This CDR3 reads CAWSVSGTGGDYGYTF. CDR3 sequence (DNA): TGTGCCTGGAGTGTATCCGGGACAGGGGGGGACTATGGCTACACCTTC.